This TCR beta chain comes out of a study of beta chain features in type 1 diabetes. At the level of the study: Roughly 110,000,000 sorted cells were examined across all samples.

Sampling consisted of one heparinised blood draw per donor, averaging about 116 mL. Researchers reported sorting CD4+ naive, central memory, regulatory and stem cell-like memory cells via CD45RO/CCR7/CD25/CD127/CD95/CD27. The germline CDR1 and CDR2 sequences are SGHNT and YYREEE (reference sequence). Trimming removed 4 bases from V and 6 bases from J, with 13 bases in between. This CDR3 comprises 14 residues. cDNA synthesis used the whole RNA isolate, giving expressed TCRB sequences. Measured with immunoSEQ multiplex PCR; TCRdb has only the in-frame clones, and not every one. Counted here are roughly 730,000 clones, about an eighth occurring once; the ten biggest clones make up less than 0.025%. Broader study findings: Shortening of TCRB CDR3s, moderate but significant, appeared in all four CD4+ subsets of Type 1 diabetes patients. Cells that show high TCR expression could be over-represented by cDNA sequencing.

This clone was counted between two and nine times. Its antigen is unidentified. This chain links TRBV5-4 with TRBJ2-2; unclear D gene. The sample consisted of naive CD4+ T cells from blood. The TCR sequence derives from a young man with type 1 diabetes. The CDR3, as DNA: TGTGCCAGCAGCCCACCAGTTGGGGCCGGGGAGCTGTTTTTT. Translating it yields CASSPPVGAGELFF.